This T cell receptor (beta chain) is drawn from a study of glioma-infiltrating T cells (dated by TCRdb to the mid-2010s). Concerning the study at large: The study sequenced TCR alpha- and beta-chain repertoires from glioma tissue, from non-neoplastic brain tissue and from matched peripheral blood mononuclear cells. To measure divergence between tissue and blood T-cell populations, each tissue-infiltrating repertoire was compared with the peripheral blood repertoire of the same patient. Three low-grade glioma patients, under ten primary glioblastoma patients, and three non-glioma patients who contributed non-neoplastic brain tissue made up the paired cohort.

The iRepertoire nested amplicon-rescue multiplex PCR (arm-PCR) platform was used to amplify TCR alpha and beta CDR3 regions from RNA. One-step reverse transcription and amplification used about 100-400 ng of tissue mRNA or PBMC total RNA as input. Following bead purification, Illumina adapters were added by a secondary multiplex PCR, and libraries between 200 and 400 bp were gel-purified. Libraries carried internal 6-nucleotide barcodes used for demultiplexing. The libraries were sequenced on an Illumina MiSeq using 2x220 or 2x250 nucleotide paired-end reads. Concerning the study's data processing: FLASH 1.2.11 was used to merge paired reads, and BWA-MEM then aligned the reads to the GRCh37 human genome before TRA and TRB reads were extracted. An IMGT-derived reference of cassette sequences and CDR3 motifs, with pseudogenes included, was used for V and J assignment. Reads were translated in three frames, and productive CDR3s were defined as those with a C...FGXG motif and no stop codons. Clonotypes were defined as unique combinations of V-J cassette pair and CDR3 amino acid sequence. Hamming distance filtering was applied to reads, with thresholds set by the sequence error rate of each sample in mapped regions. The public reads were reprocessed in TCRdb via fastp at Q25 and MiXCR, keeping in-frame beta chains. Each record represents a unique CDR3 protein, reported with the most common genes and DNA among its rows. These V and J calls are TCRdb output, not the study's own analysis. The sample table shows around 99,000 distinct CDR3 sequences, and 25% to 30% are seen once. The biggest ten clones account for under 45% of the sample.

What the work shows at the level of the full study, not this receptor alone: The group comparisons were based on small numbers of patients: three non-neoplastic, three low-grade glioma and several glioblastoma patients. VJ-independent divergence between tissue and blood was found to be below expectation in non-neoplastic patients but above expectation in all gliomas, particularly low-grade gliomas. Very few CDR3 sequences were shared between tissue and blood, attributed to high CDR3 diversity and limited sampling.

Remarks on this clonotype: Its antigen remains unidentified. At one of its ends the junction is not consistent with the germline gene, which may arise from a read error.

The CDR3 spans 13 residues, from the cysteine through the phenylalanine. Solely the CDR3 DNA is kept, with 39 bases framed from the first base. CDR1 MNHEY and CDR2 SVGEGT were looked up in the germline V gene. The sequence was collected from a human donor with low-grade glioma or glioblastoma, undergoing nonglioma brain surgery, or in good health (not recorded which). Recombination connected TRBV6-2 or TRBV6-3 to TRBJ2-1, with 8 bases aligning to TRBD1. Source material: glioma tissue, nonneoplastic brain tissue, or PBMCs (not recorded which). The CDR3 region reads CSSAGGHTYEQFF. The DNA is TGTTCCAGTGCAGGGGGCCATACCTATGAGCAGTTCTTC.